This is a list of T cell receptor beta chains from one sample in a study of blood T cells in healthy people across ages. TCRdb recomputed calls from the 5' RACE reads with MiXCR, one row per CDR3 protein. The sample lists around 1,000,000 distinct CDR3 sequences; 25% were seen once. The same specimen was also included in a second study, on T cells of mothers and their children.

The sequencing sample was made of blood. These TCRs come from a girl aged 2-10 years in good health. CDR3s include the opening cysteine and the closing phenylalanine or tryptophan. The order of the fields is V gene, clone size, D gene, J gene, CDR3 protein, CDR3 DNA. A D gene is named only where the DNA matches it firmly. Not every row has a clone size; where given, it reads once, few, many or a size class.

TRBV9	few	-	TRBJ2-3	CASSVPALDGIDTQYF	TGTGCCAGCAGCGTACCGGCCCTTGACGGGATAGATACGCAGTATTTT
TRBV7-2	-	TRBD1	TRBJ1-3	CASSLERGLGNTIYF	TGTGCCAGCAGCCTCGAAAGGGGGCTCGGAAACACCATATATTTT
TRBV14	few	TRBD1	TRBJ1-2	CASSRQDRVGYTF	TGTGCCAGCAGCCGCCAGGACAGGGTGGGGTACACCTTC
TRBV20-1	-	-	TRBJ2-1	CSAVARYRVEQFF	TGCAGTGCGGTAGCCCGCTATCGGGTAGAGCAGTTCTTC
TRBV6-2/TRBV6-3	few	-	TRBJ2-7	CASSYSTVYEQYF	TGTGCCAGCAGTTACTCGACGGTCTACGAGCAGTACTTC
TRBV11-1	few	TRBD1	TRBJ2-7	CASSPGQGGSYEQYF	TGTGCCAGCAGCCCGGGACAGGGGGGCTCCTACGAGCAGTACTTC
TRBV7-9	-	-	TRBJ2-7	CASSSTAPGKLGYEQYF	TGTGCCAGCAGCTCTACGGCCCCGGGAAAATTAGGGTACGAGCAGTACTTC
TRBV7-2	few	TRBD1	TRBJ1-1	CASSSTGGADTEAFF	TGTGCCAGCAGCTCAACAGGGGGCGCAGACACTGAAGCTTTCTTT
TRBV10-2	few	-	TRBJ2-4	CASSDPLNIQYF	TGCGCCAGCAGTGATCCCTTAAACATTCAGTACTTC
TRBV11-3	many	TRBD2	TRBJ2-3	CASSFGLADTDTQYF	TGTGCCAGCAGCTTTGGGCTAGCGGACACAGATACGCAGTATTTT
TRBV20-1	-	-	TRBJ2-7	CSAWTGVGYEQYF	TGCAGTGCTTGGACTGGAGTGGGGTACGAGCAGTACTTC
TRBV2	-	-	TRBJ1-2	CASSETVPYGYTF	TGTGCCAGCAGTGAGACAGTACCATATGGCTACACCTTC
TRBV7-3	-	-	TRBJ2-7	CASSLSVEDEQYF	TGTGCCAGCAGCTTATCGGTAGAGGACGAGCAGTACTTC
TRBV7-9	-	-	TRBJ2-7	CASSYGKGQYEQYF	TGTGCCAGCAGCTACGGAAAGGGGCAATACGAGCAGTACTTC
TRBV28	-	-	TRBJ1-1	CASSLRGEGTEAFF	TGTGCCAGCAGTTTAAGGGGAGAGGGCACTGAAGCTTTCTTT
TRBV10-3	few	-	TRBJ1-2	CAIRSPGREDGYTF	TGTGCCATCCGAAGTCCCGGCAGAGAAGATGGCTACACCTTC
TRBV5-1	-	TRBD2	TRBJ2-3	CASSLEGGLAGRTDTQYF	TGCGCCAGCAGCTTGGAAGGCGGGCTAGCGGGAAGAACAGATACGCAGTATTTT
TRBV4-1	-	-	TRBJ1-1	CASSYHTGRTEAFF	TGCGCCAGCTCCTATCACACAGGGAGGACTGAAGCTTTCTTT
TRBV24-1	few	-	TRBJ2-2	CAVGGDPQGDTGELFF	TGTGCCGTTGGAGGTGATCCACAGGGAGACACCGGGGAGCTGTTTTTT
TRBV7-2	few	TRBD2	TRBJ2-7	CASSLSLAAYEQYF	TGTGCCAGCAGCTTATCACTAGCGGCGTACGAGCAGTACTTC
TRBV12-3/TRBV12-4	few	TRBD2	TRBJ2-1	CASVERGGYNEQFF	TGTGCCAGCGTGGAGCGGGGGGGCTACAATGAGCAGTTCTTC
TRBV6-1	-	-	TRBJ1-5	CASSEQTGTFGQPQHF	TGTGCCAGCAGTGAACAAACAGGGACGTTTGGTCAGCCCCAGCATTTT
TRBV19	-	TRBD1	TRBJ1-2	CASTWTGSYGYTF	TGTGCCAGTACTTGGACAGGGAGCTATGGCTACACCTTC
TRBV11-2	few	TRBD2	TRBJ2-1	CASSPSSGITYNEQFF	TGTGCCAGCAGCCCCTCCAGCGGGATTACGTACAATGAGCAGTTCTTC
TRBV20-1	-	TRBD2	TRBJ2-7	CSAYSQTSGTYEQYF	TGCAGTGCTTACTCCCAGACTAGCGGGACCTACGAGCAGTACTTC
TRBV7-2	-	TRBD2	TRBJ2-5	CASSPRTSAQETQYF	TGTGCCAGCAGCCCTCGGACTAGCGCACAAGAGACCCAGTACTTC
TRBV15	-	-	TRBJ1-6	CATSRYRDDYNSPLHF	TGTGCCACCAGCAGGTACAGGGACGACTATAATTCACCCCTCCACTTT
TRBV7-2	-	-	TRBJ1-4	CASSPHPGRATNEKLFF	TGTGCCAGCAGCCCCCACCCGGGCAGGGCGACTAATGAAAAACTGTTTTTT
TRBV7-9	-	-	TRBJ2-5	CASSLVPDQETQYF	TGTGCCAGCAGCTTAGTGCCGGATCAAGAGACCCAGTACTTC
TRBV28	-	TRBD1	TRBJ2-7	CASQQGFSYEQYF	TGTGCCAGCCAACAGGGGTTCTCCTACGAGCAGTACTTC
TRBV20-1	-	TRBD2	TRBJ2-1	CSARLAGSSYNEQFF	TGCAGTGCTAGGTTAGCGGGAAGCTCCTACAATGAGCAGTTCTTC
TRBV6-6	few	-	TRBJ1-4	CASRTTSTNEKLFF	TGTGCCAGCAGGACCACGTCAACTAATGAAAAACTGTTTTTT
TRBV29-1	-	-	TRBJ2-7	CSVGFLPIYEQYF	TGCAGCGTTGGGTTCCTACCGATTTACGAGCAGTACTTC